This T cell receptor (beta chain) was found in a study of cytomegalovirus exposure and HLA in healthy donors. Study-wide findings and caveats: The study put 150 to 200 TCR beta chains on its list as cytomegalovirus-associated. Data from an earlier analysis indicated that most TCR beta V segments were productive either about 87% or about 30% of the time. The authors reported that TCR beta sequences could predict HLA-A and HLA-B alleles. These predictions were accurate for most subjects in the first cohort. An ancestry cluster, one associated with Asian ancestry, reportedly showed fewer N-insertions than the 666-donor mean in a later analysis.

Use of 60 Vbeta and 13 Jbeta primers characterized the PCR. Here immunoSEQ multiplex PCR was the method, and the copy in TCRdb shows in-frame clones only, minus some. The sample lists some 150,000 clones, about 64% occurring once. Points on this clone: Its antigen is still unknown.

The receptor's source is a woman in her 40s in good health and CMV-seronegative. Sequencing was carried out using PBMCs.

The CDR3 spells CATSRDPSREGTGELFF. The CDR3 bases are TGTGCCACCAGCAGAGATCCCTCCCGGGAAGGGACCGGGGAGCTGTTTTTT. The chain couples TRBV15 to TRBJ2-2, with D perhaps TRBD2 (5 bases). Trimming cost V 0 bases and J 5 bases, with 16 bases left between them. Germline CDR1 and CDR2: LNHNV and YYDKDF (reference sequence). CDR3 size: 17 residues. Combining the CDR3 with reference TRBV15 and TRBJ2-2 gives the whole variable domain DAMVIQNPRYQVTQFGKPVTLSCSQTLNHNVMYWYQQKSSQAPKLLFHYYDKDFNNEADTPDNFQSRRPNTSFCFLDIRSPGLGDTAMYLCATSRDPSREGTGELFFGEGSRLTVL.